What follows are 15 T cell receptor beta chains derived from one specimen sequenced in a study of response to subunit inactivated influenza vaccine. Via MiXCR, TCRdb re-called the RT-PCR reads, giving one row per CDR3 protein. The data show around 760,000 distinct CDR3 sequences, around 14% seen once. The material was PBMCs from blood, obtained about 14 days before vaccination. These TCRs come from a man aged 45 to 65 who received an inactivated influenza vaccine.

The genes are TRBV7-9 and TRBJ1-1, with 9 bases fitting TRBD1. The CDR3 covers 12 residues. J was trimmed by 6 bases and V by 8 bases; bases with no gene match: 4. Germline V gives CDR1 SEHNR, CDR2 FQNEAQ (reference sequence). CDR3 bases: TGTGCCAGCGGACAGGGGAGTTCTGAAGCTTTCTTT. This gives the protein CASGQGSSEAFF.

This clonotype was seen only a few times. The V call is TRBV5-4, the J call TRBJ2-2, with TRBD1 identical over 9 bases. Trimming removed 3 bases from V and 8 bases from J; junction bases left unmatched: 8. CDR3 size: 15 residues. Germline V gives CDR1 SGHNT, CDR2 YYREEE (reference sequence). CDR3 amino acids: CASSWDRAGSGELFF. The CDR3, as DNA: TGTGCCAGCAGCTGGGACAGGGCGGGGTCGGGGGAGCTGTTTTTT.

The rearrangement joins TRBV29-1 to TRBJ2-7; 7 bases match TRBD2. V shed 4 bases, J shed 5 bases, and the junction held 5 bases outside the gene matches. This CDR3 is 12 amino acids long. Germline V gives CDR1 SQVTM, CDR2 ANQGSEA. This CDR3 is CSVGEGGDEQYF. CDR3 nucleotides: TGCAGCGTTGGGGAGGGAGGGGACGAGCAGTACTTC.

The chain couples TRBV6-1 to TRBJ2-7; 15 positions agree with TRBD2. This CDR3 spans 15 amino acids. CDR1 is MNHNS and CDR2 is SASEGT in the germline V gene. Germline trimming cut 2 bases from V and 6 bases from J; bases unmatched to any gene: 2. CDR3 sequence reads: CASSEPGLAGGEQYF. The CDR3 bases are TGTGCCAGCAGTGAACCGGGACTAGCGGGGGGCGAGCAGTACTTC.

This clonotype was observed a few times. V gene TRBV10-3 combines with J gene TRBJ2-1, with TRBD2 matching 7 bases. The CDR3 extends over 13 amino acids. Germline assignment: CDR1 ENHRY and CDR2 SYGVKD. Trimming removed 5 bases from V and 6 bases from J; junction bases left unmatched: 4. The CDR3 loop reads CAISLGTTNEQFF. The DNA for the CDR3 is TGTGCCATCAGTCTAGGGACTACCAATGAGCAGTTCTTC.

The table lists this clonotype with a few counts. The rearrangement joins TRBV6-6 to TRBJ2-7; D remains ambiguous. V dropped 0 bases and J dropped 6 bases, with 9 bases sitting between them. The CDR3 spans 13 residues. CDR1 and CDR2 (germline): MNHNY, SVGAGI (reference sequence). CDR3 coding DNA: TGTGCCAGCAGTTACTCGATGAGGTCCGAGCAGTACTTC. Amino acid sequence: CASSYSMRSEQYF.

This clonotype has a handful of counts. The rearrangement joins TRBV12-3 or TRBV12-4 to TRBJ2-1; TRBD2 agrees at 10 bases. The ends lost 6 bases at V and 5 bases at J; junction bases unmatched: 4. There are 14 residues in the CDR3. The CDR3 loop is CASRPGTSDNEQFF. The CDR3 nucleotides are TGTGCCAGCAGGCCCGGGACTAGCGACAATGAGCAGTTCTTC.

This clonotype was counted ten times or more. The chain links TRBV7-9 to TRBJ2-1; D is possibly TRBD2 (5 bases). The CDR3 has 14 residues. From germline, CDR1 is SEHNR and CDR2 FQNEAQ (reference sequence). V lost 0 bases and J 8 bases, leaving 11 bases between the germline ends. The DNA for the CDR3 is TGTGCCAGCAGCTTAGCGGGAGTGGGCGATGAGCAGTTCTTC. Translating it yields CASSLAGVGDEQFF.

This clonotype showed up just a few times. The CDR3 spells CASSFMRGGSYNEQFF. CDR3 sequence (DNA): TGTGCCAGCAGCTTTATGAGAGGGGGCTCATACAATGAGCAGTTCTTC. The genes are TRBV5-5 and TRBJ2-1, with 7 bases that match TRBD1. Per the germline V gene, CDR1 is SGHKS and CDR2 is YYEKEE (reference sequence). The V gene end was trimmed by 2 bases and the J gene end by 4 bases; junction bases not matched to a gene: 9. The CDR3 consists of 16 residues.

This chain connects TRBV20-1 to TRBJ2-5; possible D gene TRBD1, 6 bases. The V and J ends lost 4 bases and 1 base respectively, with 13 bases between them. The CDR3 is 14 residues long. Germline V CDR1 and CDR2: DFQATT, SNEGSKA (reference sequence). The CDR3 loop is CSATTDRTQETQYF. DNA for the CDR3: TGCAGTGCTACCACGGACAGAACCCAAGAGACCCAGTACTTC.

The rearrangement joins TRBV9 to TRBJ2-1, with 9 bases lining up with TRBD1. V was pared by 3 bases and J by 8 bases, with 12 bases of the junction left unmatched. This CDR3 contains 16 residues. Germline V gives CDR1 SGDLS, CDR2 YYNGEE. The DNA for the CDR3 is TGTGCCAGCAGCGGAACCGGGACAGGGCATGTGGATGAGCAGTTCTTC. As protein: CASSGTGTGHVDEQFF.

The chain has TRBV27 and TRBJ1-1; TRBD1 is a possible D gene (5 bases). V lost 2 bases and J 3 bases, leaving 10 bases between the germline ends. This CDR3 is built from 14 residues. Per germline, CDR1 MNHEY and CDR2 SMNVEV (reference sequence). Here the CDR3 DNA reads TGTGCCAGCAGTTTAATGGGGGGTTACACTGAAGCTTTCTTT. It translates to CASSLMGGYTEAFF.

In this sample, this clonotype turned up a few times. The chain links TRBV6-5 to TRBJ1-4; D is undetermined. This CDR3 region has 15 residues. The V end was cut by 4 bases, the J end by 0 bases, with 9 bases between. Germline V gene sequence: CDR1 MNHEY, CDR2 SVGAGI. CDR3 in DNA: TGTGCCAGCAGTTGGCGGCCGTCAACTAATGAAAAACTGTTTTTT. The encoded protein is CASSWRPSTNEKLFF.

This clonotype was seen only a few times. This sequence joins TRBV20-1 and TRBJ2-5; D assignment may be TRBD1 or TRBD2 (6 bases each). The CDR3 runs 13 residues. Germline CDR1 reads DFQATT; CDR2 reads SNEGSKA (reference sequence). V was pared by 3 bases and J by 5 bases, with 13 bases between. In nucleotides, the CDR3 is TGCAGTGCTAGGCTGGGGGGCCGGGAGACCCAGTACTTC. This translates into CSARLGGRETQYF.

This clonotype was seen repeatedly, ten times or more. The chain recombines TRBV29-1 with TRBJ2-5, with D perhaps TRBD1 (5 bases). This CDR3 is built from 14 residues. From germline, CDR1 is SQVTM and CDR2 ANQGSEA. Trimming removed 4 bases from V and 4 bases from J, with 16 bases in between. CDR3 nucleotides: TGCAGCGTTGTCTTTCAGGGCCTGAGAGAGACCCAGTACTTC. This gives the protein CSVVFQGLRETQYF.